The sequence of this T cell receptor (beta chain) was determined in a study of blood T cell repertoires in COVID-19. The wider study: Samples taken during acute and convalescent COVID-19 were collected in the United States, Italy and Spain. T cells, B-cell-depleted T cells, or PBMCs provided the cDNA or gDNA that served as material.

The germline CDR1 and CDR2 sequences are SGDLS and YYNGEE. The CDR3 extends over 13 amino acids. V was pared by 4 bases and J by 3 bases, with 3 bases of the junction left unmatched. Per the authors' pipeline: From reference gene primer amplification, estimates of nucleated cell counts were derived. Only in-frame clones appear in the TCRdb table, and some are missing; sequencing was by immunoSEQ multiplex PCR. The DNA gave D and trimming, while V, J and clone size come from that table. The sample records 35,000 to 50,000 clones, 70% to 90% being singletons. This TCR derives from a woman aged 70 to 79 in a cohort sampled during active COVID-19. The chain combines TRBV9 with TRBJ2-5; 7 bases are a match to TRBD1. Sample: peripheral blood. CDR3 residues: CASSPGTEETQYF. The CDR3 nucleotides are TGTGCCAGCAGCCCCGGGACAGAAGAGACCCAGTACTTC.